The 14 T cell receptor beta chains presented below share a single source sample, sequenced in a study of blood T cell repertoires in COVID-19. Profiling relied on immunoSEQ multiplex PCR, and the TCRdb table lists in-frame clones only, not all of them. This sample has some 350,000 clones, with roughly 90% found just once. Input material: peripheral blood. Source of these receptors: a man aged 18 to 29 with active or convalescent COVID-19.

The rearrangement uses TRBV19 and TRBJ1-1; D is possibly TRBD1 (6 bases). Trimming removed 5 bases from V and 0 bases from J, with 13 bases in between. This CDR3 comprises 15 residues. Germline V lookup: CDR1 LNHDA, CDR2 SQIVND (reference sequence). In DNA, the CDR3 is TGTGCCAGTAGTTTCCTCAGGGACATGAACACTGAAGCTTTCTTT. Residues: CASSFLRDMNTEAFF.

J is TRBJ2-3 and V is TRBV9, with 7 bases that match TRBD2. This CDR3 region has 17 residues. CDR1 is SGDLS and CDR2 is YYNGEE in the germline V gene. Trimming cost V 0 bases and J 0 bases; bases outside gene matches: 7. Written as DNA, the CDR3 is TGTGCCAGCAGCGTAGGTCTAGCGGTATCTAGCACAGATACGCAGTATTTT. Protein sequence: CASSVGLAVSSTDTQYF.

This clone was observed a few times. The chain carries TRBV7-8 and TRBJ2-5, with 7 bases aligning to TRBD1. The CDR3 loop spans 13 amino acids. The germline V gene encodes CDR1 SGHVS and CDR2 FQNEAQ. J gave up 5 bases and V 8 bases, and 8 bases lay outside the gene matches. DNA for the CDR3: TGTGCCAGCCAAACAGGGGTCCGGGAGACCCAGTACTTC. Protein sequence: CASQTGVRETQYF.

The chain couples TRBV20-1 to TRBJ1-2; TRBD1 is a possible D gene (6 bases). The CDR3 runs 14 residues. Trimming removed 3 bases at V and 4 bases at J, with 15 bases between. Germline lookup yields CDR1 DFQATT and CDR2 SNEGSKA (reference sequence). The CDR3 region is CSASTGSLVYGYTF. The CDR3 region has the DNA TGCAGTGCTAGTACAGGGTCACTGGTCTATGGCTACACCTTC.

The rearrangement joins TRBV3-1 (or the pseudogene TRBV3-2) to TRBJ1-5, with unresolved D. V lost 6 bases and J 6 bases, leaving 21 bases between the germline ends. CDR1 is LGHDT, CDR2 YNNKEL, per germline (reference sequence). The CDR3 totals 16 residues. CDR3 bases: TGTGCCAGCAGTCCCAAGTCCTCGGGGTCAGGTCAGCCCCAGCATTTT. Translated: CASSPKSSGSGQPQHF.

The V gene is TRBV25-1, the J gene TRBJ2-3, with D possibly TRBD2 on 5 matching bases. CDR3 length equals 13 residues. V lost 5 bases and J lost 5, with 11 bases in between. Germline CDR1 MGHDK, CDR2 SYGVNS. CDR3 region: CASSQDLGDTQYF. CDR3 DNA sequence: TGTGCCAGCAGTCAGGACTTAGGAGATACGCAGTATTTT.

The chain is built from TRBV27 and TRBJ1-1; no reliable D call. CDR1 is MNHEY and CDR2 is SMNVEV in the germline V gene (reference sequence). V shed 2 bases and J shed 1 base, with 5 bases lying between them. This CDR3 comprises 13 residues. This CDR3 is CASSLLGNTEAFF. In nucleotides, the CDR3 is TGTGCCAGCAGTTTACTAGGGAACACTGAAGCTTTCTTT.

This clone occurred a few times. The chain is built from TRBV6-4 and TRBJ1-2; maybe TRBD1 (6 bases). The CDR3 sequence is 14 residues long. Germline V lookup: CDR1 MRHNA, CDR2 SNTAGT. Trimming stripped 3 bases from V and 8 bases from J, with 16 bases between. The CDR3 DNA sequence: TGTGCCAGCAGTGAAGACGGGACATCACAGGGCTACACCTTC. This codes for CASSEDGTSQGYTF.

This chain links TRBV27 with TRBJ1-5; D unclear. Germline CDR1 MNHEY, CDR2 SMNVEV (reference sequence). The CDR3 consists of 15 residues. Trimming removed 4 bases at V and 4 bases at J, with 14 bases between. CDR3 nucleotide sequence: TGTGCCAGCAGTTCCAATGGGCCCGTTAATCAGCCCCAGCATTTT. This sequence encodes CASSSNGPVNQPQHF.

Written as DNA, the CDR3 is TGCAGCGTTTACGTGGGGGGGCCTGCCTCCTACAATGAGCAGTTCTTC. It specifies CSVYVGGPASYNEQFF. The chain recombines TRBV29-1 with TRBJ2-1, with TRBD2 as a possible D gene (7 bases). Germline lookup yields CDR1 SQVTM and CDR2 ANQGSEA. Trimming left V 5 bases short and J 0 bases short, with 17 bases between. The CDR3 loop spans 16 amino acids.

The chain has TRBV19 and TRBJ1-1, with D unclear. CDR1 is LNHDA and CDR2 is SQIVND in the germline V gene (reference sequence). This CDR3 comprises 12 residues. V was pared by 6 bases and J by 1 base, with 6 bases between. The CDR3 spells CASRAGNTEAFF. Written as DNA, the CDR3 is TGTGCCAGTAGAGCAGGGAACACTGAAGCTTTCTTT.

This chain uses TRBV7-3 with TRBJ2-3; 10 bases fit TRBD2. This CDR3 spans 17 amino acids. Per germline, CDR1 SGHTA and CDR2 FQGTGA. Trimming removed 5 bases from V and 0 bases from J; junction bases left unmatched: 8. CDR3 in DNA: TGTGCCAGCAGCGGGGCTAGCGGGGGACCTAGCACAGATACGCAGTATTTT. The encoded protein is CASSGASGGPSTDTQYF.

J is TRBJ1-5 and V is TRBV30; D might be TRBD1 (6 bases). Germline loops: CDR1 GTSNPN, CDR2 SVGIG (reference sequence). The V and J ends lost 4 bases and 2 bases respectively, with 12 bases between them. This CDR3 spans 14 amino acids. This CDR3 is CAWTMGARNQPQHF. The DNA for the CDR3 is TGTGCCTGGACTATGGGGGCGCGCAATCAGCCCCAGCATTTT.

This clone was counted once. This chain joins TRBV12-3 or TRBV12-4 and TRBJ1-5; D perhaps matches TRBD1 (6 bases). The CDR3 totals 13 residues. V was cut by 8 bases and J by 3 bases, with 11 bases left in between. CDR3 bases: TGTGCCAGCGGTGGACAGATCAATCAGCCCCAGCATTTT. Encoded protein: CASGGQINQPQHF.